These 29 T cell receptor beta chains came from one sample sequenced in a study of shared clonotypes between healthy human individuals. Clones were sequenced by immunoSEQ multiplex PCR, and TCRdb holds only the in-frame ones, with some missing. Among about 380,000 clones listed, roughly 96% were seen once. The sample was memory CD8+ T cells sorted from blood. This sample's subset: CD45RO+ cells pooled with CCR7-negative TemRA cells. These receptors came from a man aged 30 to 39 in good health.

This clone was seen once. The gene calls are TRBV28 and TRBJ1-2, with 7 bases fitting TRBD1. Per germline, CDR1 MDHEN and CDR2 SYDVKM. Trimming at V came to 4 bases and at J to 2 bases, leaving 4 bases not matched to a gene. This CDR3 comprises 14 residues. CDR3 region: CASSWEQGNYGYTF. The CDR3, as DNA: TGTGCCAGCAGTTGGGAACAGGGGAACTATGGCTACACCTTC.

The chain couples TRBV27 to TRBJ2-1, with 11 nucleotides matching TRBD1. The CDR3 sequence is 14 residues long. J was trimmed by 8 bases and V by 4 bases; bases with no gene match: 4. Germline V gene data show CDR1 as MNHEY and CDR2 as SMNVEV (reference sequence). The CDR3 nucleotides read TGTGCCAGCAGTTACGGGACAGGGGGGTATGAGCAGTTCTTC. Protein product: CASSYGTGGYEQFF.

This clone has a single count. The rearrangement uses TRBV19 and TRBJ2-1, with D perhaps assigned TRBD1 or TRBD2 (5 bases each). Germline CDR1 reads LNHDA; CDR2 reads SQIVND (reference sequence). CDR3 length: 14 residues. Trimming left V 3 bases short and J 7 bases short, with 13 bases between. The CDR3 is CASSIPQGRNEQFF. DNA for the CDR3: TGTGCCAGTAGTATCCCCCAGGGACGGAATGAGCAGTTCTTC. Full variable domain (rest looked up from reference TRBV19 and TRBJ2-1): DGGITQSPKYLFRKEGQNVTLSCEQNLNHDAMYWYRQDPGQGLRLIYYSQIVNDFQKGDIAEGYSVSREKKESFPLTVTSAQKNPTAFYLCASSIPQGRNEQFFGPGTRLTVL.

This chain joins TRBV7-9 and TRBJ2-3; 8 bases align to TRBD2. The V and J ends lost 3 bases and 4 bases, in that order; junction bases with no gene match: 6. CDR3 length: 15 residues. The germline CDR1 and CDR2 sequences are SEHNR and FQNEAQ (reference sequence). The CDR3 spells CASSFGGRRADTQYF. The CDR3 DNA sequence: TGTGCCAGCAGCTTCGGCGGGAGGAGGGCAGATACGCAGTATTTT. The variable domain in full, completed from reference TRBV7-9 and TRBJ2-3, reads DTGVSQNPRHKITKRGQNVTFRCDPISEHNRLYWYRQTLGQGPEFLTYFQNEAQLEKSRLLSDRFSAERPKGSFSTLEIQRTEQGDSAMYLCASSFGGRRADTQYFGPGTRLTVL.

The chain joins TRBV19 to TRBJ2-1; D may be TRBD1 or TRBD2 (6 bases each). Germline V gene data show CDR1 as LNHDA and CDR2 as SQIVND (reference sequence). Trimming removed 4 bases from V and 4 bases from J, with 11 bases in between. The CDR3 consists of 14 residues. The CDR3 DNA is TGTGCCAGTAGTAAGGGGGGAGTTTACAATGAGCAGTTCTTC. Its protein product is CASSKGGVYNEQFF.

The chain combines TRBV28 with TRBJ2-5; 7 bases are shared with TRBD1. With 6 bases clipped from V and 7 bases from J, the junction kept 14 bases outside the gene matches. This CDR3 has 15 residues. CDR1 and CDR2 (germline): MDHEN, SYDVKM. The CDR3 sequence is CASSLAGDRAATQYF. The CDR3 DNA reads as TGTGCCAGCAGCCTGGCCGGAGACAGGGCGGCGACCCAGTACTTC.

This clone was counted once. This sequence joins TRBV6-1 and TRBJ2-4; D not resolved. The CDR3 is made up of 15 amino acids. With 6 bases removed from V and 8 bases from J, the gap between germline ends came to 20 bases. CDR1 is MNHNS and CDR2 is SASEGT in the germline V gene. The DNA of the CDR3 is TGTGCCAGCAGCGACGCCGTGGTCCTAGAATACATTCAGTACTTC. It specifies CASSDAVVLEYIQYF.

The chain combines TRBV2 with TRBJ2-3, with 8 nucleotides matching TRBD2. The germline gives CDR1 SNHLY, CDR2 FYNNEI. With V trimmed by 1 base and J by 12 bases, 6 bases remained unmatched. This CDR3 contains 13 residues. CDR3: CASSEEYGRGQYF. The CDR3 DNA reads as TGTGCCAGCAGTGAAGAGTACGGGAGGGGCCAGTATTTT.

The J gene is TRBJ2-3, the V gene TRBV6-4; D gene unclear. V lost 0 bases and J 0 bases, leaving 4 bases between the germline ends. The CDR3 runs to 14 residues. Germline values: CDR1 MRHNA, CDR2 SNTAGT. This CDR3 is CASSDSTSTDTQYF. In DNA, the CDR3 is TGTGCCAGCAGTGACTCGACTAGCACAGATACGCAGTATTTT.

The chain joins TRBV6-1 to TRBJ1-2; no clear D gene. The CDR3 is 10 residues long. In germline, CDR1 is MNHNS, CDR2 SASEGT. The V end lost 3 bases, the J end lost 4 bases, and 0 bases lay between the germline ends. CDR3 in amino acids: CASSDYGYTF. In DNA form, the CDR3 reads TGTGCCAGCAGTGACTATGGCTACACCTTC.

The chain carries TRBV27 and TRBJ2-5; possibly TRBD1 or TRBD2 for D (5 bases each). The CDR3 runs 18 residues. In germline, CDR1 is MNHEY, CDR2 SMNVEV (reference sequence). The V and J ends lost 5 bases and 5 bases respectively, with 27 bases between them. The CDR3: CASSVSGALRPRGETQYF. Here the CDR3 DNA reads TGTGCCAGCAGTGTCTCCGGGGCCCTCCGCCCGAGGGGCGAGACCCAGTACTTC.

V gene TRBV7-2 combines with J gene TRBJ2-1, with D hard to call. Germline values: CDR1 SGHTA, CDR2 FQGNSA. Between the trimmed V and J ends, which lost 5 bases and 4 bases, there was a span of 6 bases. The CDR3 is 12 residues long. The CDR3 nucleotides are TGTGCCAGCAGCCTCCAGTACAATGAGCAGTTCTTC. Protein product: CASSLQYNEQFF. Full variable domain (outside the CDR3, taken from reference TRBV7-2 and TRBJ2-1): GAGVSQSPSNKVTEKGKDVELRCDPISGHTALYWYRQSLGQGLEFLIYFQGNSAPDKSGLPSDRFSAERTGGSVSTLTIQRTQQEDSAVYLCASSLQYNEQFFGPGTRLTVL.

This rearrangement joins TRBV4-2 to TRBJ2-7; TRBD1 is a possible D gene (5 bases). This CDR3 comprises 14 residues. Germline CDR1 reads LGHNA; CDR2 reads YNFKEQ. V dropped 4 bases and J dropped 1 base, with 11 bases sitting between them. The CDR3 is CASSLETASYEQYF. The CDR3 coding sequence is TGTGCCAGCAGCCTCGAGACAGCTTCCTACGAGCAGTACTTC.

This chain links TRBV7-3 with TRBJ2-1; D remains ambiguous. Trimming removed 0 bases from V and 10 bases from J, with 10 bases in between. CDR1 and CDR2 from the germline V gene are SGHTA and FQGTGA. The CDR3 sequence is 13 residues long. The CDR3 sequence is CASSLTHSREQFF. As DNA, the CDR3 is TGTGCCAGCAGCTTAACTCACAGCCGGGAGCAGTTCTTC.

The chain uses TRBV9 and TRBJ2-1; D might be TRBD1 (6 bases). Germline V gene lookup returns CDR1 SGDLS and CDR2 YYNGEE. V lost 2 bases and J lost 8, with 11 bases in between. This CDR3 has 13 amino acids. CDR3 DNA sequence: TGTGCCAGCAGCGTCGGGACAAGCGATGAGCAGTTCTTC. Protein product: CASSVGTSDEQFF. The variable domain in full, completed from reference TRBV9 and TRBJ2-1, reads DSGVTQTPKHLITATGQRVTLRCSPRSGDLSVYWYQQSLDQGLQFLIQYYNGEERAKGNILERFSAQQFPDLHSELNLSSLELGDSALYFCASSVGTSDEQFFGPGTRLTVL.

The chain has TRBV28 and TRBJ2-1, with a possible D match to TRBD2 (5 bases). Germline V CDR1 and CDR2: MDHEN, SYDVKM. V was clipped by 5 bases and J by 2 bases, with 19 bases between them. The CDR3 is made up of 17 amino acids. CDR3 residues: CASSRIPSGLAYNEQFF. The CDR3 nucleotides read TGTGCCAGCAGTCGAATCCCAAGCGGTTTGGCCTACAATGAGCAGTTCTTC.

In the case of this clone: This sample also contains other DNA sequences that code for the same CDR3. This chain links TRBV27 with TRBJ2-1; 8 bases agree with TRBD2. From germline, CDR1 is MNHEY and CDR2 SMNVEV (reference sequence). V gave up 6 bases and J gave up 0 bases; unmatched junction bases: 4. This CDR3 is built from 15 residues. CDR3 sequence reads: CASRLAERSYNEQFF. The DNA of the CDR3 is TGTGCCAGCAGACTAGCGGAGCGCTCCTACAATGAGCAGTTCTTC.

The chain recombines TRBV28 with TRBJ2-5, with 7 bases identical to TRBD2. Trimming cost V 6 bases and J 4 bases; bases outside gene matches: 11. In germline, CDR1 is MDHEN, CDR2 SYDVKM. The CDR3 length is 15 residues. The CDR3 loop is CASSSGREGRETQYF. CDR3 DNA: TGTGCCAGCAGCTCTGGAAGGGAGGGGAGAGAGACCCAGTACTTC.

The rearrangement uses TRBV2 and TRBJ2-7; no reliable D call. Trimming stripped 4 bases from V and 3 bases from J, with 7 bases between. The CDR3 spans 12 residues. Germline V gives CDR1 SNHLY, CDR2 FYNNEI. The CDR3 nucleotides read TGTGCCAGCAGTGGCCCAAGCTACGAGCAGTACTTC. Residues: CASSGPSYEQYF. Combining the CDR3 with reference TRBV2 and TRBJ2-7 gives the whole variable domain EPEVTQTPSHQVTQMGQEVILRCVPISNHLYFYWYRQILGQKVEFLVSFYNNEISEKSEIFDDQFSVERPDGSNFTLKIRSTKLEDSAMYFCASSGPSYEQYFGPGTRLTVT.

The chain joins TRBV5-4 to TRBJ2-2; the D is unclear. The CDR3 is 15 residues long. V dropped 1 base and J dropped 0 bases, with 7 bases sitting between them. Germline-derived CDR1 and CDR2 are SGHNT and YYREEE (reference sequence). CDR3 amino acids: CASSLSISNTGELFF. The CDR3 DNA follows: TGTGCCAGCAGCTTGTCGATTTCGAACACCGGGGAGCTGTTTTTT.

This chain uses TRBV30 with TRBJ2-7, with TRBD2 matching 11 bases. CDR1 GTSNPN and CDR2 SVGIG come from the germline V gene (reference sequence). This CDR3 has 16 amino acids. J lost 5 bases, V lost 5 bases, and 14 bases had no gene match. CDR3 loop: CAWEPRILAGVHEQYF. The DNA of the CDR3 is TGTGCCTGGGAGCCCCGAATACTAGCGGGAGTCCACGAGCAGTACTTC.

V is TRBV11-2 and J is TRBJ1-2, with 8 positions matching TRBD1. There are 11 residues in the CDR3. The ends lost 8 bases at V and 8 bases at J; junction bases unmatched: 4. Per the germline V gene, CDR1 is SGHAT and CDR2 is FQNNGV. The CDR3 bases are TGTGCCAGCGGACAGGGAAGGGGCTACACCTTC. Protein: CASGQGRGYTF.

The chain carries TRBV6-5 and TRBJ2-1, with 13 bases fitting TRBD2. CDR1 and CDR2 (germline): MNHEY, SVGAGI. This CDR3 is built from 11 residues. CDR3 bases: TGTGGGACTAGCGGGGGCAATGAGCAGTTCTTC. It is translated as CGTSGGNEQFF.

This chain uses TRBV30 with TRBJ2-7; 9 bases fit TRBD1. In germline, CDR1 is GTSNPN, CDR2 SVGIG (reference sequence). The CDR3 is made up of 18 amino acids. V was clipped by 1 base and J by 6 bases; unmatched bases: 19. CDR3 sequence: CAWSAYPGRDREFCEQYF. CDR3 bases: TGTGCCTGGAGTGCCTACCCCGGCCGGGACAGGGAATTCTGCGAGCAGTACTTC.

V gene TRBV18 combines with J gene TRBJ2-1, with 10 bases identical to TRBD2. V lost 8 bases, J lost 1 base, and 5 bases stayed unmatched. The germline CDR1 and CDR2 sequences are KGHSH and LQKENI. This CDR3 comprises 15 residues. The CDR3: CASAQGLASYNEQFF. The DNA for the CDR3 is TGTGCCAGCGCACAGGGACTAGCGTCCTACAATGAGCAGTTCTTC.

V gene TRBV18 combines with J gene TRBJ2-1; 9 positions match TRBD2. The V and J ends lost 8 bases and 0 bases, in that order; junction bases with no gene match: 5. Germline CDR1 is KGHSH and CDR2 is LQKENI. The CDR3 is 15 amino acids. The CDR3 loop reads CASAPLAGSYNEQFF. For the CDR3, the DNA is TGTGCCAGCGCCCCACTAGCGGGCTCCTACAATGAGCAGTTCTTC. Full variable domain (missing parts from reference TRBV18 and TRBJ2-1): NAGVMQNPRHLVRRRGQEARLRCSPMKGHSHVYWYRQLPEEGLKFMVYLQKENIIDESGMPKERFSAEFPKEGPSILRIQQVVRGDSAAYFCASAPLAGSYNEQFFGPGTRLTVL.

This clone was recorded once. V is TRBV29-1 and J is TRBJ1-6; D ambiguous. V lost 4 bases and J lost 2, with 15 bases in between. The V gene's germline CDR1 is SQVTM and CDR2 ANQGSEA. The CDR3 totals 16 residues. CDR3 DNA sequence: TGCAGCGTTGGCCTGGCGCAGGCTCCCTATAATTCACCCCTCCACTTT. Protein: CSVGLAQAPYNSPLHF.

The CDR3 is CSVALPSGRGETQYF. Here the CDR3 DNA reads TGCAGCGTTGCCCTCCCTAGCGGGAGGGGGGAGACCCAGTACTTC. This sequence joins TRBV29-1 and TRBJ2-5; 12 bases are shared with TRBD2. J gave up 5 bases and V 4 bases, and 8 bases lay outside the gene matches. The germline V gene encodes CDR1 SQVTM and CDR2 ANQGSEA. The CDR3 sequence is 15 residues long.

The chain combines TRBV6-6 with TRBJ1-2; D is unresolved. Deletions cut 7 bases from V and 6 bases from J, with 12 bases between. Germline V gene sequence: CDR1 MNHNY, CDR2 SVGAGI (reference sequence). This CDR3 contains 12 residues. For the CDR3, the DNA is TGTGCCAGCACCTCGGGGAGCGATGGCTACACCTTC. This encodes CASTSGSDGYTF.